Below are 9 T cell receptor beta chains sequenced from a single sample in a study of CD8+ T cells in alopecia areata. Extraction and reverse transcription of RNA yielded cDNA as the sequencing template. TCRdb's table, derived via immunoSEQ multiplex PCR, lists solely in-frame clones and lacks some. Of roughly 200,000 clones in the sample, roughly 60% were seen once. The sample here was CD4+ T cells sorted from blood, taken at week 0. All receptors come from a human donor with alopecia areata.

In DNA, the CDR3 is TGTGCCAGTAGTACTCGGGCAGGCGGTAATTCACCCCTCCACTTT. Its protein is CASSTRAGGNSPLHF. J is TRBJ1-6 and V is TRBV19; the D is unclear. V was pared by 4 bases and J by 6 bases, with 13 bases between. This CDR3 spans 15 amino acids. Looked up from germline, CDR1 is LNHDA and CDR2 is SQIVND (reference sequence).

The chain recombines TRBV7-9 with TRBJ2-3; maybe TRBD1 (5 bases). From germline, CDR1 is SEHNR and CDR2 FQNEAQ (reference sequence). Deletions cut 1 base from V and 9 bases from J, with 14 bases between. The CDR3 has 14 amino acids. CDR3 DNA: TGTGCCAGCAGCTTAGGTCAGGGAATGGAGACGCAGTATTTT. This codes for CASSLGQGMETQYF.

This chain connects TRBV19 to TRBJ2-7, with D possibly matching TRBD2 (5 bases). Germline CDR1 is LNHDA and CDR2 is SQIVND (reference sequence). V lost 2 bases and J lost 3, with 14 bases in between. CDR3 length: 15 amino acids. Here the CDR3 DNA reads TGTGCCAGTAGTATAACGGGTGATGGGAGCTACGAGCAGTACTTC. This translates into CASSITGDGSYEQYF.

This clone was counted only a few times. The chain combines TRBV29-1 with TRBJ1-1; D not certain. Germline V lookup: CDR1 SQVTM, CDR2 ANQGSEA. The V end lost 4 bases, the J end lost 0 bases, and 9 bases lay between the germline ends. The CDR3 is 13 amino acids. In nucleotides, the CDR3 is TGCAGCGTTGCGTTGAAAATGAACACTGAAGCTTTCTTT. The encoded protein is CSVALKMNTEAFF.

The rearrangement links TRBV7-2 to TRBJ1-2; possibly TRBD1 for D (5 bases). Trimming took off 3 bases at V and 8 bases at J, with 13 bases between the two ends. The CDR3 consists of 13 residues. CDR1 and CDR2 (germline): SGHTA, FQGNSA. This CDR3 reads CASSFQGGQGYTF. The DNA of the CDR3 is TGTGCCAGCAGCTTCCAGGGAGGGCAAGGCTACACCTTC.

This rearrangement joins TRBV23-1 to TRBJ1-6; tentative D call: TRBD1 (5 bases). TRBV23-1 is assigned to the ORF class and has an uncertain function. Trimming shortened V by 6 bases and J by 4 bases, and 22 bases separated the two germline ends. CDR3 size: 18 residues. CDR3 sequence (DNA): TGCGCCAGCAGCCGAGACTCAGGGAAACATGCTTATAATTCACCCCTCCACTTT. Its protein is CASSRDSGKHAYNSPLHF.

This clone occurred a few times. V gene TRBV19 combines with J gene TRBJ2-1; 8 bases are shared with TRBD1. The V gene's germline CDR1 is LNHDA and CDR2 SQIVND (reference sequence). V lost 5 bases to trimming and J lost 4 bases; unmatched junction nucleotides: 7. The CDR3 is 15 amino acids. This CDR3 reads CASSLDRGYYNEQFF. Written as DNA, the CDR3 is TGTGCCAGTAGTCTCGACAGGGGTTATTACAATGAGCAGTTCTTC. Supplemented by reference TRBV19 and TRBJ2-1, the full variable domain reads DGGITQSPKYLFRKEGQNVTLSCEQNLNHDAMYWYRQDPGQGLRLIYYSQIVNDFQKGDIAEGYSVSREKKESFPLTVTSAQKNPTAFYLCASSLDRGYYNEQFFGPGTRLTVL.

CDR3 DNA: TGCGCCAGCAGCCCAACTAGCGCGGATACGCAGTATTTT. Amino acid sequence: CASSPTSADTQYF. The gene calls are TRBV5-1 and TRBJ2-3; TRBD2 aligns across 7 bases. The trim removed 4 bases at V and 6 bases at J, leaving 5 bases unmatched. Per germline, CDR1 SGHRS and CDR2 YFSETQ. The CDR3 covers 13 residues.

In DNA form, the CDR3 reads TGTGCCAGCAGTTTTCGTACAGCTAATTCACCCCTCCACTTT. Translated: CASSFRTANSPLHF. The chain is built from TRBV28 and TRBJ1-6; D gene ambiguous. CDR1 is MDHEN, CDR2 SYDVKM, per germline. CDR3 size: 14 residues. Trimming removed 3 bases from V and 6 bases from J, with 9 bases in between.